What follows is one T cell receptor beta chain and its context. Its antigen remains unknown. CDR3 length: 15 residues. Trimming pared 1 base from V and 6 bases from J, leaving 15 bases between. Germline V gives CDR1 MNHNS, CDR2 SASEGT. This entry is derived from a study of identical twins. Study-wide points: High-abundance cord blood beta clonotypes had fewer insertions; memory repertoires showed none.

Each cDNA held unique molecular identifiers, and template switching gave it a universal primer site. TCRdb reprocessed the 5' RACE reads with MiXCR, giving one entry per CDR3 protein. The table shows 400,000 or so distinct CDR3 sequences, with roughly 10% occurring only once. Source material: naive T cells sorted from blood. This chain joins TRBV6-1 and TRBJ1-2; D ambiguous. The source of this sequence is a woman between 45 and 65 years old in good health. Written as DNA, the CDR3 is TGTGCCAGCAGTGAAGAAGGAAAGGGAATCCATGGCTACACCTTC. Its protein is CASSEEGKGIHGYTF.